This is a list of T cell receptor beta chains from one sample in a study of cytomegalovirus exposure and HLA in healthy donors. The table came from immunoSEQ multiplex PCR; TCRdb's copy has only in-frame clones and leaves some out. The table shows 150,000 to 200,000 clones, with approximately 70% occurring only once. The sequencing sample was made of PBMCs. All receptors derive from a human donor in good health. The CDR3 runs from the conserved cysteine through the conserved F or W. D genes are given only for firm matches. The listing skips clone size in some rows; elsewhere it reads once, few, many or a size class.

cdr3_length	j_call	clone_size	v_call	d_call	cdr3_aa	cdr3_nt
14	TRBJ1-1	few	TRBV6-6	.	CASNQQKSNTEAFF	TGTGCCAGCAACCAACAGAAATCGAACACTGAAGCTTTCTTT
16	TRBJ2-5	.	TRBV19	TRBD2	CASSTGSSGAKETQYF	TGTGCCAGTAGTACTGGGTCTAGCGGGGCTAAAGAGACCCAGTACTTC
16	TRBJ1-6	.	TRBV5-1	.	CASSLGEKGAISPLHF	TGCGCCAGCAGCTTGGGGGAGAAAGGCGCAATTTCACCCCTCCACTTT
15	TRBJ1-2	once	TRBV19	TRBD1	CASSRGTGGNYGYTF	TGTGCCAGTAGTAGGGGGACAGGTGGTAACTATGGCTACACCTTC
14	TRBJ2-7	.	TRBV10-1	.	CASSEAQAGIEQYF	TGCGCCAGCAGTGAGGCCCAAGCAGGGATCGAGCAGTACTTC
16	TRBJ2-7	.	TRBV10-3	TRBD1	CAISSTGGESHDEQYF	TGTGCCATCAGTTCGACAGGGGGCGAGTCCCATGACGAGCAGTACTTC
14	TRBJ2-5	.	TRBV14	.	CASSQPAGQETQYF	TGTGCCAGCAGCCAGCCCGCGGGGCAAGAGACCCAGTACTTC
15	TRBJ2-6	few	TRBV5-1	.	CASRREGSGANVLTF	TGCGCCAGCAGACGCGAGGGCTCTGGGGCCAACGTCCTGACTTTC
15	TRBJ1-4	few	TRBV6-1	TRBD1	CASRDTDRGGEKLFF	TGTGCCAGCAGGGATACGGACAGGGGGGGAGAAAAACTGTTTTTT
18	TRBJ1-3	.	TRBV12-5	.	CASGLVTWEGVSSNTIYF	TGTGCTAGTGGTTTGGTAACTTGGGAGGGAGTTTCGTCGAACACCATATATTTT
16	TRBJ1-2	.	TRBV19	.	CASSISASGLGYGYTF	TGTGCCAGTAGTATTTCGGCCAGCGGATTGGGCTATGGCTACACCTTC
15	TRBJ1-2	.	TRBV18	.	CASSPARALNYGYTF	TGTGCCAGCTCACCCGCCAGGGCCCTTAACTATGGCTACACCTTC
13	TRBJ2-4	.	TRBV5-6	.	CASSFTRADIQYF	TGTGCCAGCAGCTTTACCAGGGCAGACATTCAGTACTTC
16	TRBJ2-7	few	TRBV11-1	TRBD1	CASSLEAGQGLREQYF	TGTGCCAGCAGCTTGGAGGCGGGACAGGGGCTTCGGGAGCAGTACTTC
15	TRBJ2-7	.	TRBV7-8	TRBD2	CASSFRGGGGYEQYF	TGTGCCAGCAGCTTTAGGGGTGGGGGGGGCTACGAGCAGTACTTC
15	TRBJ1-6	few	TRBV6-1	.	CASSTQASAHSPLHF	TGTGCCAGCAGCACACAGGCTTCCGCCCATTCACCCCTCCACTTT
14	TRBJ1-5	.	TRBV25-1	.	CASSEYNGVQPQHF	TGTGCCAGCAGTGAATATAACGGGGTCCAGCCCCAGCATTTT
14	TRBJ1-5	.	TRBV15	.	CATSIQFANQPQHF	TGTGCCACCAGCATACAGTTCGCCAATCAGCCCCAGCATTTT
13	TRBJ2-6	.	TRBV5-1	.	CASSYTGANVLTF	TGCGCCAGCAGCTACACCGGGGCCAACGTCCTGACTTTC
14	TRBJ1-6	.	TRBV6-4	.	CASSDQGINSPLHF	TGTGCCAGCAGTGACCAGGGGATCAATTCACCCCTCCACTTT
16	TRBJ1-5	.	TRBV6-6	TRBD1	CASTAAGGGGNQPQHF	TGTGCCAGCACCGCCGCAGGGGGAGGCGGCAATCAGCCCCAGCATTTT
13	TRBJ1-1	few	TRBV2	.	CASQYNSNTEAFF	TGTGCCAGCCAATATAACTCCAACACTGAAGCTTTCTTT
16	TRBJ1-2	once	TRBV9	.	CASSVLADSPLRGYTF	TGTGCCAGCAGCGTATTGGCCGACAGCCCCCTGCGTGGCTACACCTTC
13	TRBJ2-7	.	TRBV7-3	.	CASSLRQNYEQYF	TGTGCCAGCAGCTTAAGGCAGAACTACGAGCAGTACTTC
17	TRBJ1-1	.	TRBV19	TRBD1	CASSVIRDRVYYTEAFF	TGTGCCAGTAGTGTTATCCGGGACAGGGTTTATTACACTGAAGCTTTCTTT
13	TRBJ1-2	.	TRBV5-1	.	CASSLGITVGYTF	TGCGCCAGCAGCTTGGGGATTACAGTTGGCTACACCTTC
17	TRBJ2-7	.	TRBV5-6	TRBD1	CASSLTPGTGSSYEQYF	TGTGCCAGCAGCCTAACACCCGGGACAGGGAGCTCCTACGAGCAGTACTTC
14	TRBJ2-1	.	TRBV5-1	.	CASSLGGRYNEQFF	TGCGCCAGCAGCTTGGGGGGCCGCTACAATGAGCAGTTCTTC
16	TRBJ2-7	.	TRBV19	.	CASSIRWARGPLEQYF	TGTGCCAGTAGTATAAGATGGGCCAGGGGACCCCTCGAGCAGTACTTC
14	TRBJ1-2	once	TRBV19	.	CASSTTRGNYGYTF	TGTGCCAGTAGTACAACCCGGGGGAACTATGGCTACACCTTC
16	TRBJ2-5	.	TRBV5-1	TRBD2	CASSLASGGPGETQYF	TGCGCCAGCAGCTTGGCTAGCGGGGGGCCGGGAGAGACCCAGTACTTC
13	TRBJ2-5	few	TRBV2	.	CASSPWLRETQYF	TGTGCCAGCAGCCCGTGGTTGCGGGAGACCCAGTACTTC
15	TRBJ2-1	.	TRBV19	TRBD1	CASTITGTGVREQFF	TGTGCCAGTACCATCACCGGGACAGGGGTTCGTGAGCAGTTCTTC
15	TRBJ2-7	.	TRBV4-1	.	CASSQDWEDRTGQYF	TGCGCCAGCAGCCAAGATTGGGAGGACCGGACGGGGCAGTACTTC
12	TRBJ1-2	.	TRBV29-1	TRBD1	CSVTGGGYGYTF	TGCAGCGTTACAGGGGGGGGCTATGGCTACACCTTC
14	TRBJ2-3	few	TRBV11-1	.	CASSLVGASDTQYF	TGTGCCAGCAGCTTGGTGGGGGCATCAGATACGCAGTATTTT
15	TRBJ2-6	.	TRBV2	.	CASSERSVWANVLTF	TGTGCCAGCAGTGAGAGGTCAGTCTGGGCCAACGTCCTGACTTTC
14	TRBJ2-7	.	TRBV18	TRBD2	CASSPGATSDEQYF	TGTGCCAGCTCACCCGGGGCGACTAGCGACGAGCAGTACTTC
14	TRBJ1-2	.	TRBV5-1	TRBD1	CASSMEGQGCGYTF	TGCGCCAGCAGCATGGAGGGACAGGGTTGCGGCTACACCTTC
17	TRBJ1-6	.	TRBV7-2	.	CASSLAGGRTANSPLHF	TGTGCCAGCAGCTTAGCGGGTGGAAGGACAGCTAATTCACCCCTCCACTTT
14	TRBJ2-5	few	TRBV9	.	CASSVDAGRETQYF	TGTGCCAGCAGCGTAGATGCAGGGAGGGAGACCCAGTACTTC
16	TRBJ1-2	.	TRBV5-6	TRBD1	CASRQGQGAMLDGYTF	TGTGCCAGCAGACAGGGACAGGGGGCAATGTTGGATGGCTACACCTTC
16	TRBJ1-1	once	TRBV19	TRBD1	CASKGGTGTMNTEAFF	TGTGCCAGTAAGGGCGGGACAGGGACCATGAACACTGAAGCTTTCTTT
18	TRBJ2-5	few	TRBV19	TRBD1	CASSPIWGKQGAGETQYF	TGTGCCAGTAGTCCCATATGGGGGAAACAGGGGGCGGGAGAGACCCAGTACTTC
15	TRBJ2-7	.	TRBV7-9	TRBD2	CASTHLERGVYEQYF	TGTGCCAGCACCCACCTCGAGCGGGGGGTTTACGAGCAGTACTTC
16	TRBJ2-7	.	TRBV6-5	.	CASSYSDGDKDYEQYF	TGTGCCAGCAGTTACTCGGACGGGGATAAGGACTACGAGCAGTACTTC
17	TRBJ1-2	.	TRBV27	TRBD1	CASSLSAGGTWQGGYTF	TGTGCCAGCAGTTTATCGGCAGGGGGCACGTGGCAAGGCGGCTACACCTTC
19	TRBJ2-6	.	TRBV5-1	TRBD1	CASRDSLRDSYSGANVLTF	TGCGCCAGCAGAGACTCGCTTCGGGACAGCTACTCTGGGGCCAACGTCCTGACTTTC
15	TRBJ2-2	.	TRBV19	.	CASKILGGAGGELFF	TGTGCCAGTAAGATCCTAGGGGGGGCCGGCGGGGAGCTGTTTTTT
15	TRBJ2-2	.	TRBV13	TRBD2	CASRQRGGNTGELFF	TGTGCCAGCAGACAGCGGGGGGGGAACACCGGGGAGCTGTTTTTT
15	TRBJ2-5	.	TRBV6-5	.	CASSYSRSRGETQYF	TGCGCCAGCAGTTACTCAAGATCCAGGGGAGAGACCCAGTACTTC
13	TRBJ2-1	.	TRBV21-1	.	CASSKWGTNGQFF	TGTGCCAGCAGCAAATGGGGGACTAATGGGCAGTTCTTC
15	TRBJ1-1	.	TRBV27	.	CASSLSAGVNTEAFF	TGTGCCAGCAGTTTATCGGCAGGCGTGAACACTGAAGCTTTCTTT
15	TRBJ1-5	.	TRBV6-5	.	CASSLRGSGNQPQHF	TGTGCCAGCAGCCTCAGGGGATCCGGCAATCAGCCCCAGCATTTT
14	TRBJ1-5	.	TRBV7-9	.	CASSLDRGNQPQHF	TGTGCCAGCAGCTTAGACAGGGGCAATCAGCCCCAGCATTTT